This record covers a single TCR beta chain. Its antigen has not been determined. No much larger clone exists at a distance of one base, and base qualities are not known. Ophthalmopathy patients were characterized by moderately to severely active disease, a Clinical Activity Score of at least 3, a NOSPECS grade of at least 4, and a disease duration under 3 months. Patients with other autoimmune diseases, uncontrolled infections, pregnancy or lactation were excluded. Clinical symptoms, serum thyroxine, TRAb, thyroid ultrasound and orbital computed tomography formed the basis of the diagnosis. PBMCs were isolated from about 10 ml of fresh peripheral blood by Ficoll-Paque density gradient centrifugation. Trizol reagent was used to extract the total RNA, and its quality was then checked on an Agilent 2100 Bioanalyzer. For repertoire sequencing, the TCR beta CDR3 regions were amplified from RNA transcripts. The first round of RT-PCR was done with HTBI primers and the Qiagen OneStep RT-PCR kit, and was followed by a second round of multiplex PCR, then size selection and purification. The libraries underwent paired-end sequencing with 100 bp reads on an Illumina HiSeq2000. The source study handled its data this way. Reads were processed with SOAPnuke, discarding reads with adapters, uncalled bases, mean Phred below 15, or no exact constant-primer or identifier match. COPE v1.2.5 was used to merge the high-quality paired reads. Each unique nucleotide sequence was treated as a clonotype, and MiTCR v1.1 was used to align the clonotypes to the IMGT TRB V, D and J references. The analysis was limited to V-J combinations with a frequency above 0.0001, which together covered roughly 99% of repertoires. For each V-J combination, a TCR clonal expansion and chaos score was defined as F50 clonal expansion divided by the chaos observed in the TCRdist matrix. Welch's t-statistics and random forest were used to reduce the features to about a dozen V-J combinations, which were then used as input to a naive Bayes classifier. The similarity between thyroid and blood repertoires was quantified using the Morisita-Horn index. The public reads were reprocessed in TCRdb via fastp at Q25 and MiXCR, keeping in-frame beta chains. Each record represents a unique CDR3 protein, reported with the most common genes and DNA among its rows. None of the V and J calls come from the authors' own analysis; TCRdb made them. Recorded for this sample are about 400,000 distinct CDR3 sequences; around 16% of them occurred a single time. Of the sample, more than 1.5% falls within the top ten clones.

This sample was taken from a study of Graves' ophthalmopathy and Graves' hyperthyroidism (dated by TCRdb to the late 2010s). Context from the whole study: Peripheral blood was collected at initial diagnosis, prior to any treatment. The study used signatures of the TCR beta repertoire to tell Graves' ophthalmopathy apart from Graves' hyperthyroidism and to predict which patients would progress to ophthalmopathy. In total, 135 blood samples were TCR-sequenced: under 45 ophthalmopathy, some 75 hyperthyroidism and approximately 17 hyperthyroidism-to-ophthalmopathy patients. To explore V-J signatures distinguishing ophthalmopathy from hyperthyroidism, a discovery set of under 110 patients (43 ophthalmopathy, roughly 56 stable hyperthyroidism) was enrolled. The independent validation cohort included 18 to 20 hyperthyroidism patients plus 17 patients who later progressed from hyperthyroidism to ophthalmopathy. In more than five hyperthyroidism patients, the T-cell repertoires found in thyroid tissue were compared with those found in blood. After sampling, hyperthyroidism patients received methimazole starting at 30 mg daily, and ophthalmopathy patients received high-dose intravenous methylprednisolone. The 100 discovery patients were randomly split 7:3 into training and test sets. What the research found in general, with its limitations: The 13-signature model separated ophthalmopathy from stable hyperthyroidism with roughly 89% sensitivity and roughly 84% specificity in cross-validation, and 80%/75% in the test set. Among expanded thyroid clonotypes with frequency above 0.001, most also showed up in blood, which suggests that blood repertoires may reflect the thyroid immune response. In validation, the model predicted ophthalmopathy progression with 70.59% sensitivity and about 77% specificity; 12 predicted patients were CT-confirmed with GO in a median of approximately six months. Sample size was not predetermined statistically, and investigators were not blinded to group allocation.

V and J lose 2 bases and 4 bases, and a span of 6 bases separates them. From a lookup of the germline V gene, CDR1 and CDR2 are SGHTA and FQGNSA. Reading from cysteine to phenylalanine, the CDR3 counts 14 amino acids. Only the CDR3 portion is preserved as DNA: 42 bases, with reading frame beginning at the first base. Sequencing used peripheral blood. This clonotype was obtained from a woman aged 18-29 years with Graves' ophthalmopathy. Donor details come from another sample of the same person, matched by shared clones. The chain is encoded by TRBV7-2 joined to TRBJ2-6; possibly the D gene is TRBD2, per 5 matching bases. The bases read TGTGCCAGCAGCTTACCGGGAGGGGCCAACGTCCTGACTTTC. Its coded protein is CASSLPGGANVLTF.